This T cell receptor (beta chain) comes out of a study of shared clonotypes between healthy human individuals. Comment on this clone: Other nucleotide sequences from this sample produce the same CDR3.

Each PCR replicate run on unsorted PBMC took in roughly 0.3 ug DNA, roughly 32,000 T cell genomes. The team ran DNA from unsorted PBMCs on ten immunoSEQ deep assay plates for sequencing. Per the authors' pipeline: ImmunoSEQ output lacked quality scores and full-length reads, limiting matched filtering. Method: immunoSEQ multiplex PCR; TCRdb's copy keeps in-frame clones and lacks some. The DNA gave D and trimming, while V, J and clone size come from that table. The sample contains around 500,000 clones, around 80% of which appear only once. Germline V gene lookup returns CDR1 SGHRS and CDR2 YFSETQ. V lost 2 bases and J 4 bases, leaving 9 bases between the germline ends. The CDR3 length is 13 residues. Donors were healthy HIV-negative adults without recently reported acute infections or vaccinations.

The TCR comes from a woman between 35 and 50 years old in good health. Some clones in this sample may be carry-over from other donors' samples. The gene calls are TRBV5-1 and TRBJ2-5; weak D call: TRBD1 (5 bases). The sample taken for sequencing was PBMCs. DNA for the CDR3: TGCGCCAGCAGCTTTCAGGGTGGAGAGACCCAGTACTTC. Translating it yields CASSFQGGETQYF.